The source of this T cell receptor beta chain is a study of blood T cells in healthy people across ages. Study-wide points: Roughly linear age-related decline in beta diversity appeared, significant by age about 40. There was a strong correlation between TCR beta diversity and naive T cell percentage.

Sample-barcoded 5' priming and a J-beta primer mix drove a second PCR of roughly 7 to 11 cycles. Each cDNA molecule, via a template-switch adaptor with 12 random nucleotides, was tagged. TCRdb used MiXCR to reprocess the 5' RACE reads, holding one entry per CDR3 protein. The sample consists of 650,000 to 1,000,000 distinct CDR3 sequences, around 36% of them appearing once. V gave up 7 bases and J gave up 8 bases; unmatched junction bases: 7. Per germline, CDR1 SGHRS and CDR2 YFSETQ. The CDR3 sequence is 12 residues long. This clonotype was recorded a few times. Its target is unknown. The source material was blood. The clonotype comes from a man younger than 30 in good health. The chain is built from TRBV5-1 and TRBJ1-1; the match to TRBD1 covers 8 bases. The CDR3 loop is CASGTGMEEAFF. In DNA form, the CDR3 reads TGCGCCAGCGGGACAGGCATGGAAGAAGCTTTCTTT. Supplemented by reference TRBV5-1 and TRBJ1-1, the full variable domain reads KAGVTQTPRYLIKTRGQQVTLSCSPISGHRSVSWYQQTPGQGLQFLFEYFSETQRNKGNFPGRFSGRQFSNSRSEMNVSTLELGDSALYLCASGTGMEEAFFGQGTRLTVV.